Sequencing of this T cell receptor (beta chain) was carried out in a study of blood T cell repertoires in COVID-19. Study summary: The United States, Italy and Spain were the sources of the acute and convalescent COVID-19 samples.

The protocol was immunoSEQ multiplex PCR, while the TCRdb copy is restricted to in-frame clones and leaves out a portion. The sample includes around 240,000 clones, roughly 84% seen only once; the top ten take around 7.2%. This CDR3 has 17 amino acids. The sequenced sample was peripheral blood. The rearrangement joins TRBV21-1 to TRBJ2-7; TRBD2, as called in the table, went unchecked against the DNA. TRBV21-1 is a pseudogene segment. The sequence came from a woman between 50 and 59 years old with acute or convalescent COVID-19. CDR3 coding DNA: TGTGCCAGCAGCAAAGGCCAGCGGGAGCGGAACCCCTACGAGCAGTACTTC. Encoded protein: CASSKGQRERNPYEQYF.